This is a list of T cell receptor beta chains from one sample in a study of cytomegalovirus exposure and HLA in healthy donors. TCRdb keeps only in-frame clones here, not all; method: immunoSEQ multiplex PCR. The data hold fewer than 120,000 clones, with less than 85% observed a single time. Source material: PBMCs. Receptor source: a man aged 25-40 years in good health and CMV-seropositive. Each CDR3 is given without its conserved first and last residue.

CDR3aa	v_gene	j_gene
ASSGASYEQY	TRBV2	.
SVGVGQPQH	TRBV20-1	TRBJ1-5
ASSRDILPNSPLH	TRBV7-2	TRBJ1-6
ASSLGTTPLGDTQY	TRBV19	TRBJ2-3
ASSPGGWAEAF	TRBV6-5	TRBJ1-1
SVEDSPYSEQY	TRBV29-1	.
ASSYLRGAHNYGYT	TRBV6-6	TRBJ1-2
ASSPAGGASTDTQY	TRBV28	TRBJ2-3
ASSLGVGGGYEQY	TRBV11-2	TRBJ2-7
ASSLEGLAGTTYEQY	TRBV7-8	TRBJ2-7
ASKGGGPQETQY	TRBV6-6	TRBJ2-5
ASSGLRETRY	TRBV28	TRBJ1-3
ASSLQGNTIY	TRBV7-2	TRBJ1-3
ASSPGQSSYEQY	TRBV9	TRBJ2-7
ASSLRSGGNQPQH	TRBV28	TRBJ1-5
ASSASSNTGELF	TRBV2	TRBJ2-2
ASSTLPTSTDTQY	TRBV6-5	TRBJ2-3
SVDGQGSGVNEQY	TRBV29-1	TRBJ2-7
ASSSGTGVGIEQY	TRBV28	TRBJ2-7
AMAGLAGRNTGELF	TRBV10-3	TRBJ2-2
ASSGGGTSYEQY	TRBV25-1	TRBJ2-7
ASSLSSGGMGELF	TRBV7-9	TRBJ2-2
ASSSSTGEEKLF	TRBV6-6	TRBJ1-4
ASSIGWSYEQY	TRBV19	TRBJ2-7
ASSLRHEAF	TRBV7-2	TRBJ1-1
ASSSGPSGGNTIY	TRBV5-1	TRBJ1-3
ASSLPGISNQPQH	TRBV28	TRBJ1-5
ASSHNWDRGTGELF	TRBV7-8	TRBJ2-2
ASSYRRDDYEQY	TRBV6-5	TRBJ2-7
ASSIVRGGHETQY	TRBV19	TRBJ2-5
ASSFGGNAGNTIY	TRBV7-9	TRBJ1-3
ASSRQGFEQF	TRBV14	TRBJ2-1
ASSFDRANYGYT	TRBV7-2	TRBJ1-2
ASSLLAGTYEQY	TRBV28	TRBJ2-7
ASSLGGFANTGELF	TRBV11-3	TRBJ2-2
ASSFRAGRSTDTQY	TRBV28	TRBJ2-3
ASSQGTAGI	TRBV4-2	TRBJ2-1
ASSLAGGGLSYEQY	TRBV5-4	.
ASSLGRLAGTDEQY	TRBV7-3	.
ASSQEGEGYEQY	TRBV14	TRBJ2-7
ASSRDFYNEQF	TRBV11-2	TRBJ2-1
ASSRRGGSRNEQF	TRBV5-4	TRBJ2-1
ASSRESSYNSPLH	TRBV18	TRBJ1-6
ASSLPGSNYGYT	TRBV13	TRBJ1-2
AISGQGAFAGANVLT	TRBV10-3	TRBJ2-6
ASTGGNEQF	TRBV7-9	TRBJ2-1
ASRALNTEAF	TRBV6-1	TRBJ1-1
ASSLTGNTEAF	TRBV5-1	TRBJ1-1
AWSPKLGVGYT	TRBV30	TRBJ1-2
AWKNRGLAYGYT	TRBV30	TRBJ1-2
ASSPSGGVWGYT	TRBV13	TRBJ1-2
ASSLAAGDTYEQY	TRBV7-2	TRBJ2-7
ASSVELGPAYEQY	TRBV9	.
ASSLQGDSYEQY	TRBV28	.
ASSQEQGAGQPQH	TRBV4-1	TRBJ1-5
ASSTHGGGPEAF	TRBV28	TRBJ1-1
ASGSYQGNQPQH	TRBV5-8	TRBJ1-5
ASSWSGQPETQY	TRBV6-5	TRBJ2-5
ASSKEGAPYEQY	TRBV21-1	TRBJ2-7
ASSLDRGPYNEQF	TRBV5-1	TRBJ2-1